One sample yielded the 27 T cell receptor beta chains listed below, sequenced in a study of blood T cells in healthy people across ages. Through a sample-barcoded 5' primer and a J-beta primer mix, a second PCR was run for roughly 7 to 11 cycles. MiXCR was run by TCRdb on the 5' RACE reads, yielding one entry per CDR3 protein. This sample carries around 1.7 million distinct CDR3 sequences, over 25% of them seen once, and the ten largest clones take around 7.7%. Sequenced material: blood. These receptors came from a woman aged 25 to 39 in good health.

This clonotype was seen only a few times. The rearrangement joins TRBV21-1 to TRBJ2-3; the table's D call of TRBD1 was not tested on the DNA. TRBV21-1 is a pseudogene. This CDR3 region has 17 residues. DNA of the CDR3: TGTGCCAGCAGCCCTCGATCAGGGGGCGGGAGAACAGATACGCAGTATTTT. Translating it yields CASSPRSGGGRTDTQYF.

V gene TRBV10-2 combines with J gene TRBJ1-1; possible D gene TRBD1, 6 bases. This CDR3 comprises 14 residues. Germline V gene lookup returns CDR1 WSHSY and CDR2 SAAADI. V lost 6 bases and J lost 0, with 11 bases in between. The CDR3 protein is CASRETGLNTEAFF. The CDR3, as DNA: TGCGCCAGCAGGGAAACAGGGCTGAACACTGAAGCTTTCTTT.

This clonotype was observed many times. The rearrangement links TRBV5-1 to TRBJ2-7, with a weak D call TRBD2 (6 bases). The CDR3 loop spans 13 amino acids. V was shortened by 3 bases and J by 0 bases, with 7 bases between the two germline ends. Germline CDR1 is SGHRS and CDR2 is YFSETQ. The CDR3 DNA reads TGCGCCAGCAGCTGGGACTTCTCCTACGAGCAGTACTTC. Encoded protein: CASSWDFSYEQYF.

This clonotype has more than one count but fewer than ten. J is TRBJ1-1 and V is TRBV25-1, with D perhaps matching TRBD1 (6 bases). Germline V gene lookup returns CDR1 MGHDK and CDR2 SYGVNS. V was cut by 6 bases and J by 0 bases, with 11 bases left in between. CDR3 length: 14 residues. The CDR3 DNA reads TGTGCCAGCAGCCGAGGGGGTTTGAACACTGAAGCTTTCTTT. It translates to CASSRGGLNTEAFF.

This clonotype was seen many times. This sequence joins TRBV29-1 and TRBJ2-5; 7 nucleotides agree with TRBD2. V trimming: 3 bases; J trimming: 1 base; junction bases outside the gene matches: 14. CDR1 is SQVTM, CDR2 ANQGSEA, per germline. The CDR3 spans 17 residues. CDR3 nucleotide sequence: TGCAGCGTTGATCGTAGGAGGTCTAGCGGAGCCCAAGAGACCCAGTACTTC. Protein product: CSVDRRRSSGAQETQYF.

The J gene is TRBJ2-7, the V gene TRBV7-2; the D is unclear. The CDR3 is 16 residues long. Deletions cut 0 bases from V and 7 bases from J, with 19 bases between. Germline assignment: CDR1 SGHTA and CDR2 FQGNSA. CDR3 amino acids: CASSLAPSFPRDEQYF. In DNA, the CDR3 is TGTGCCAGCAGCTTAGCGCCAAGTTTCCCCCGAGATGAGCAGTACTTC.

Only a few counts were recorded for this clonotype. An end of the junction does not agree with germline; a read error may underlie this. This sequence joins TRBV29-1 and TRBJ1-2, with D maybe TRBD1 (6 bases). Germline V gives CDR1 SQVTM, CDR2 ANQGSEA. This CDR3 contains 11 residues. The CDR3, as DNA: TGCAGCGTTGGGACAGTGTATGACTACACCTTC. It translates to CSVGTVYDYTF.

This clonotype was counted between two and nine times. This chain links TRBV5-1 with TRBJ1-6, with 10 bases fitting TRBD1. V gave up 4 bases and J gave up 8 bases; unmatched junction bases: 6. Per germline, CDR1 SGHRS and CDR2 YFSETQ. This CDR3 has 15 amino acids. CDR3 protein: CASSRTGGKDSPLHF. Here the CDR3 DNA reads TGCGCCAGCAGCCGGACAGGGGGGAAGGATTCACCCCTCCACTTT.

This chain connects TRBV28 to TRBJ2-1; 9 bases map to TRBD1. V gave up 7 bases and J gave up 13 bases; unmatched junction bases: 14. This CDR3 region has 14 residues. Germline loops: CDR1 MDHEN, CDR2 SYDVKM. The CDR3 DNA sequence: TGTGCCAGCACTGACAGGGGGAGTTTGAACATTCAGTTCTTC. Translating it yields CASTDRGSLNIQFF. Full variable domain (outside the CDR3, taken from reference TRBV28 and TRBJ2-1): DVKVTQSSRYLVKRTGEKVFLECVQDMDHENMFWYRQDPGLGLRLIYFSYDVKMKEKGDIPEGYSVSREKKERFSLILESASTNQTSMYLCASTDRGSLNIQFFGPGTRLTVL.

Details on this clonotype: The junction does not match germline at one end; this may be a read error. V gene TRBV18 combines with J gene TRBJ2-7; D gene unclear. Germline values: CDR1 KGHSH, CDR2 LQKENI. The CDR3 is 12 residues long. The CDR3: CASSPDVYGQYF. In DNA, the CDR3 is TGTGCCAGCTCACCTGACGTATACGGGCAGTACTTC.

This clonotype was found many times. The J gene is TRBJ1-1, the V gene TRBV12-3 or TRBV12-4, with D uncertain. This CDR3 has 14 residues. Trimming stripped 2 bases from V and 1 base from J, with 8 bases between. The CDR3 region has the DNA TGTGCCAGCAGTTTAAGACTTCCGAACACTGAAGCTTTCTTT. Amino acid sequence: CASSLRLPNTEAFF.

This chain connects TRBV7-2 to TRBJ1-2; 7 bases agree with TRBD1. Germline-derived CDR1 and CDR2 are SGHTA and FQGNSA. V trimming: 7 bases; J trimming: 7 bases; junction bases outside the gene matches: 12. The CDR3 totals 14 residues. The CDR3 region has the DNA TGTGCCAGCACCCTTTTAGACAGGGTCTCTGGCTACACCTTC. It encodes CASTLLDRVSGYTF.

The chain employs TRBV7-9 and TRBJ2-5; unclear D gene. V dropped 4 bases and J dropped 1 base, with 10 bases sitting between them. Germline CDR1 reads SEHNR; CDR2 reads FQNEAQ (reference sequence). This CDR3 region has 14 residues. CDR3: CASSSDELQETQYF. The CDR3 nucleotides are TGTGCCAGCAGCTCCGATGAACTCCAAGAGACCCAGTACTTC.

This clonotype was detected many times. The V gene is TRBV5-1, the J gene TRBJ2-1; the match to TRBD2 covers 9 bases. The J segment lost 5 bases and the V segment lost 4 bases, leaving 10 bases of the junction unmatched. The germline CDR1 and CDR2 sequences are SGHRS and YFSETQ. The CDR3 length is 16 residues. CDR3 bases: TGCGCCAGCAGCCCCCCCAGCGGGGGGACCCACAATGAGCAGTTCTTC. Protein: CASSPPSGGTHNEQFF.

In its sample, this clonotype was seen a few times. The chain carries TRBV12-3 or TRBV12-4 and TRBJ2-3; 12 nucleotides align to TRBD2. Trimming removed 5 bases from V and 4 bases from J; junction bases left unmatched: 4. The CDR3 length is 15 residues. For the CDR3, the DNA is TGTGCCAGCAGTCGGACTAGCGGGGTTGCAGATACGCAGTATTTT. It yields the protein CASSRTSGVADTQYF.

The table lists this clonotype with a count of one. J is TRBJ2-2 and V is TRBV19, with a possible D match to TRBD1 (5 bases). The CDR3 runs 12 residues. Germline V gene data show CDR1 as LNHDA and CDR2 as SQIVND (reference sequence). V lost 4 bases to trimming and J lost 5 bases, with 5 bases between them. The CDR3 bases are TGTGCCAGTAGTAACAGGACCGGGGAGCTGTTTTTT. As protein: CASSNRTGELFF.

This clonotype was counted ten times or more. The rearrangement joins TRBV6-5 to TRBJ2-7; the match to TRBD2 covers 9 bases. This CDR3 contains 15 residues. The germline CDR1 and CDR2 sequences are MNHEY and SVGAGI. V trimming: 5 bases; J trimming: 0 bases; junction bases outside the gene matches: 5. The CDR3 DNA follows: TGTGCCAGCAGTGCTAGCGGGATAAGCTCCTACGAGCAGTACTTC. Its protein product is CASSASGISSYEQYF.

The chain is built from TRBV12-3 or TRBV12-4 and TRBJ1-1; 7 bases are shared with TRBD1. This CDR3 is built from 14 residues. The V gene end was trimmed by 7 bases and the J gene end by 6 bases; junction bases not matched to a gene: 11. The CDR3 nucleotides read TGTGCCAGCACCTCGACAGGGCAGGGTCCTGAAGCTTTCTTT. Protein: CASTSTGQGPEAFF.

This chain uses TRBV12-3 or TRBV12-4 with TRBJ1-2; D may be TRBD1 (5 bases). Trimming shortened V by 3 bases and J by 2 bases, and 10 bases separated the two germline ends. CDR3 size: 14 residues. The CDR3 loop is CASSFSGRNYGYTF. In DNA, the CDR3 is TGTGCCAGCAGTTTTTCAGGGAGGAACTATGGCTACACCTTC.

The chain carries TRBV30 and TRBJ2-1; 8 bases are a match to TRBD2. The CDR3 extends over 14 amino acids. V shed 1 base, J shed 3 bases, and the junction held 2 bases outside the gene matches. Germline V gene lookup returns CDR1 GTSNPN and CDR2 SVGIG (reference sequence). As DNA, the CDR3 is TGTGCCTGGAGTGGGACTAGCCGCTACAATGAGCAGTTCTTC. Translation gives CAWSGTSRYNEQFF. The complete variable domain, with remaining parts taken from reference TRBV30 and TRBJ2-1, reads SQTIHQWPATLVQPVGSPLSLECTVEGTSNPNLYWYRQAAGRGLQLLFYSVGIGQISSEVPQNLSASRPQDRQFILSSKKLLLSDSGFYLCAWSGTSRYNEQFFGPGTRLTVL.

V and J are TRBV4-1 and TRBJ2-7, with D perhaps TRBD1 (6 bases). The CDR3 contains 16 residues. The V gene lost 0 bases and the J gene lost 5 bases, with 17 bases spanning the gap. The germline CDR1 and CDR2 sequences are MGHRA and YSYEKL. The CDR3 coding sequence is TGCGCCAGCAGCCAAGAGGCTTTGGGGGCCATGGACGAGCAGTACTTC. Its protein product is CASSQEALGAMDEQYF.

This clonotype has only a few counts. Written as DNA, the CDR3 is TGTGCCAGCGCAGCAGACTCTGGAAACACCATATATTTT. Its protein is CASAADSGNTIYF. This chain uses TRBV12-3 or TRBV12-4 with TRBJ1-3; D remains ambiguous. Between the trimmed V and J ends, which lost 8 bases and 0 bases, there was a span of 8 bases. There are 13 residues in the CDR3.

The sample holds a few counts of this clonotype. In nucleotides, the CDR3 is TGTGCCACCAGCAGAGGACAATCCTCCTACAATGAGCAGTACTTC. This gives the protein CATSRGQSSYNEQYF. This chain links TRBV15 with TRBJ2-1; D is undetermined. The DNA end lines up better with TRBJ2-7; the J call may be wrong. CDR1 is LNHNV, CDR2 YYDKDF, per germline (reference sequence). The CDR3 is 15 amino acids.

This clonotype was counted only a few times. The J gene is TRBJ2-5, the V gene TRBV7-9; 7 bases are shared with TRBD1. The closer fit of TRBJ2-7 to the DNA end suggests the J call may be wrong. Germline V lookup: CDR1 SEHNR, CDR2 FQNEAQ (reference sequence). The CDR3 has 14 residues. The CDR3 DNA reads TGTGCCAGCAGCGAGACAGGGAAGAGCTACGAGCAGTACTTC. Amino acids: CASSETGKSYEQYF.

The genes are TRBV18 and TRBJ2-3; 11 nucleotides agree with TRBD2. CDR1 and CDR2 (germline): KGHSH, LQKENI. Trimming removed 5 bases from V and 5 bases from J; junction bases left unmatched: 6. This CDR3 region has 15 residues. In DNA, the CDR3 is TGTGCCAGCTCAGAAGGACTAGCGGGTTTAGATACGCAGTATTTT. Translation gives CASSEGLAGLDTQYF.

This clonotype was found a few times. V gene TRBV7-2 combines with J gene TRBJ2-4; 9 bases match TRBD1. Looked up from germline, CDR1 is SGHTA and CDR2 is FQGNSA. The length of the CDR3 is 17 residues. The V and J ends lost 5 bases and 1 base, in that order; junction bases with no gene match: 9. The CDR3 DNA sequence: TGTGCCAGCAGCCCCGGACAGGGGTCGATGGCCAAAAACATTCAGTACTTC. It codes for CASSPGQGSMAKNIQYF.

This clonotype was recorded many times. J is TRBJ2-6 and V is TRBV12-3 or TRBV12-4; 7 bases align to TRBD1. V shed 6 bases and J 2 bases; nucleotides not matched to a gene: 4. The CDR3 is 15 residues long. For the CDR3, the DNA is TGTGCCAGCAGACGCACAGGGGCTGGGGCCAACGTCCTGACTTTC. Residues: CASRRTGAGANVLTF.